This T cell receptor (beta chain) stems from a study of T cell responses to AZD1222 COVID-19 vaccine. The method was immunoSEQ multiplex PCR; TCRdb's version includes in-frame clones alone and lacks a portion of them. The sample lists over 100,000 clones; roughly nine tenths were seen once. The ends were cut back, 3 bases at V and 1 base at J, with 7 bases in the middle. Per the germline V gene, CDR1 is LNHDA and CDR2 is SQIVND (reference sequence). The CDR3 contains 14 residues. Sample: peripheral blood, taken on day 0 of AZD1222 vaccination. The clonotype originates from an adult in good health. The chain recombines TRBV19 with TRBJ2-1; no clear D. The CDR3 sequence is CASSIEASYNEQFF. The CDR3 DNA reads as TGTGCCAGTAGTATCGAGGCTTCCTACAATGAGCAGTTCTTC.